These T cell receptor beta chains were read from a single sample in a study of tumor and adjacent non-tumor tissue in lung cancer. TCRdb re-called the multiplex PCR reads with MiXCR, one entry per CDR3 protein. The table includes roughly 65,000 distinct CDR3 sequences, 50% to 60% detected once. What was sequenced was lung tumor tissue. These receptors all come from a man aged 50 to 59 with non-small cell lung cancer. CDR3s include the opening cysteine and the closing phenylalanine or tryptophan. Fields, in order: D gene, V gene, clone size, J gene, CDR3 protein, CDR3 DNA. A D gene is named only where the DNA matches it firmly. Only part of the rows carry a size: once, few, many, or a class if the clone is expanded.

-	TRBV20-1	-	TRBJ2-5	CSARVGKTQYF	TGCAGTGCTAGAGTGGGGAAGACCCAGTACTTC
-	TRBV11-2	-	TRBJ2-3	CASSLGGLSITDAQYF	TGTGCCAGCAGCTTAGGGGGGTTATCTATCACAGATGCCCAGTATTTT
-	TRBV28	many	TRBJ1-2	CASSQPTDPNYGYTF	TGTGCCAGCAGTCAACCGACAGATCCTAACTATGGCTACACCTTC
TRBD2	TRBV6-6	-	TRBJ2-7	CASSSESGTAYEQYF	TGTGCCAGTAGTTCCGAAAGCGGGACTGCCTACGAGCAGTACTTC
TRBD1	TRBV10-3	many	TRBJ1-4	CAIRGQGPNEKLFF	TGTGCCATCAGAGGACAGGGACCTAATGAAAAACTGTTTTTT
-	TRBV6-1	-	TRBJ2-6	CACTLSGANVLTF	TGTGCCTGCACGCTCTCTGGGGCCAACGTCCTGACTTTC
-	TRBV11-2	-	TRBJ2-2	CTSTVLKGTEELFF	TGTACCAGCACCGTTTTAAAGGGCACCGAGGAGCTGTTTTTT
TRBD2	TRBV14	-	TRBJ2-2	CASSLRGRTGELFF	TGTGCCAGCAGCTTACGCGGGAGGACCGGGGAGCTGTTTTTT
-	TRBV20-1	-	TRBJ2-6	CSASEGYGANILTF	TGCAGTGCTAGTGAGGGGTACGGGGCCAACATCCTGACTTTC
-	TRBV29-1	-	TRBJ2-1	CSFPGPLTRGPGEQFF	TGCAGCTTCCCCGGTCCACTAACGCGGGGGCCGGGTGAGCAGTTCTTC
TRBD2	TRBV11-2	medium-sized	TRBJ2-4	CASAAQLAASKNIQYF	TGTGCCAGCGCGGCTCAGCTAGCGGCCTCCAAAAACATTCAGTACTTC
-	TRBV4-1	-	TRBJ2-1	CASSHDPWSSASNEQFF	TGCGCCAGCAGCCATGACCCTTGGTCTAGCGCAAGTAATGAGCAGTTCTTC
-	TRBV11-1	-	TRBJ2-1	CATLVRNEQFF	TGTGCCACCCTCGTGCGGAATGAGCAGTTCTTC
-	TRBV20-1	many	TRBJ1-4	CSARVNRVVEKLFF	TGCAGTGCTAGAGTTAACAGGGTTGTCGAAAAACTGTTTTTT
-	TRBV20-1	few	TRBJ1-1	CSARGWGVSEAFF	TGCAGTGCTAGGGGTTGGGGGGTCAGTGAAGCTTTCTTT
-	TRBV28	few	TRBJ2-5	CASSLAQTQYF	TGTGCCAGCAGTTTGGCCCAAACCCAGTACTTC
-	TRBV21-1	-	TRBJ2-2	CASNNKVDRSNTGELFF	TGTGCCAGCAACAACAAAGTGGACAGATCAAACACCGGGGAGCTGTTTTTT
TRBD2	TRBV5-1	many	TRBJ2-6	CATSGRGGSGANVLTF	TGCGCCACCAGCGGGAGAGGAGGGTCTGGGGCCAACGTCCTGACTTTC
TRBD1	TRBV20-1	-	TRBJ1-2	CSARSQGGGDYGYTF	TGCAGTGCTAGGTCCCAGGGGGGGGGCGACTATGGCTACACCTTC
TRBD2	TRBV28	-	TRBJ2-7	CASSQIAGGNEQYF	TGTGCCAGCAGTCAAATAGCGGGAGGGAACGAGCAGTACTTC
TRBD1	TRBV7-9	few	TRBJ1-4	CASTKGQGNEKLFF	TGTGCCAGCACCAAGGGACAGGGAAATGAAAAACTGTTTTTT
TRBD1	TRBV6-1	many	TRBJ2-7	CASSLTGEINEQYF	TGTGCCAGCAGTTTGACAGGGGAGATAAACGAGCAGTACTTC
-	TRBV11-2	-	TRBJ2-3	CASSTRGEGDPDTQYF	TGTGCCAGCAGCACAAGGGGCGAGGGGGACCCAGATACGCAGTATTTT